One and the same sample provided the 17 T cell receptor beta chains below, sequenced in a study of shared clonotypes between healthy human individuals. Clones were read by immunoSEQ multiplex PCR, and TCRdb kept only the in-frame ones, dropping some. Here the sample spans about 600,000 clones, 97% being singletons. Sequenced input: naive CD4+ T cells sorted from blood. Subset specified: CD45RA+ positively selected. The origin of the receptors is a woman aged 25 to 45 in good health.

This clone has a single count. This specimen includes other DNA sequences encoding the same CDR3. The V gene is TRBV5-1, the J gene TRBJ2-2, with D uncertain. With 2 bases removed from V and 1 base from J, the gap between germline ends came to 6 bases. This CDR3 has 14 residues. Germline loops: CDR1 SGHRS, CDR2 YFSETQ. CDR3: CASSLSWNTGELFF. Written as DNA, the CDR3 is TGCGCCAGCAGCTTAAGCTGGAACACCGGGGAGCTGTTTTTT.

The genes are TRBV4-1 and TRBJ1-4; D ambiguous. V lost 5 bases and J lost 0, with 13 bases in between. The CDR3 is 16 amino acids. In germline, CDR1 is MGHRA, CDR2 YSYEKL. Here the CDR3 reads CASSSRRASTNEKLFF. The DNA of the CDR3 is TGCGCCAGCAGCTCAAGACGGGCATCAACTAATGAAAAACTGTTTTTT.

The rearrangement joins TRBV2 to TRBJ2-7; 11 bases line up with TRBD1. This CDR3 is built from 16 residues. The germline V gene encodes CDR1 SNHLY and CDR2 FYNNEI. With V trimmed by 2 bases and J by 1 base, 4 bases remained unmatched. CDR3 amino acids: CASSEPGQGASYEQYF. The CDR3, as DNA: TGTGCCAGCAGTGAACCCGGACAGGGGGCGTCCTACGAGCAGTACTTC. Full variable domain (rest looked up from reference TRBV2 and TRBJ2-7): EPEVTQTPSHQVTQMGQEVILRCVPISNHLYFYWYRQILGQKVEFLVSFYNNEISEKSEIFDDQFSVERPDGSNFTLKIRSTKLEDSAMYFCASSEPGQGASYEQYFGPGTRLTVT.

The chain couples TRBV18 to TRBJ1-4, with 9 bases that match TRBD1. The CDR3 loop spans 18 amino acids. V shed 3 bases, J shed 8 bases, and the junction held 16 bases outside the gene matches. Germline V lookup: CDR1 KGHSH, CDR2 LQKENI. The CDR3 bases are TGTGCCAGCTCACCCCCGGGACAGGGTCCCCCCATGGGGGAAAAACTGTTTTTT. As protein: CASSPPGQGPPMGEKLFF.

This rearrangement joins TRBV13 to TRBJ2-6; 7 positions match TRBD2. The CDR3 totals 17 residues. V shed 1 base and J 4 bases; nucleotides not matched to a gene: 7. Germline V gives CDR1 PRHDT, CDR2 FYEKMQ (reference sequence). The CDR3 protein is CASSLDGRATGANVLTF. As DNA, the CDR3 is TGTGCCAGCAGCTTAGATGGGAGGGCCACGGGGGCCAACGTCCTGACTTTC.

Written as DNA, the CDR3 is TGTGCCAGCACCTGGGCCAAAAACATTCAGTACTTC. This translates into CASTWAKNIQYF. The chain uses TRBV2 and TRBJ2-4, with no clear D. This CDR3 comprises 12 residues. Trimming left V 7 bases short and J 1 base short, with 5 bases between. The V gene's germline CDR1 is SNHLY and CDR2 FYNNEI.

This rearrangement joins TRBV5-1 to TRBJ1-3, with a tentative D call TRBD1 (5 bases). Germline values: CDR1 SGHRS, CDR2 YFSETQ. The CDR3 runs to 15 residues. Deletions cut 4 bases from V and 5 bases from J, with 16 bases between. The CDR3 region is CASSLERRDRNTIYF. CDR3 DNA sequence: TGCGCCAGCAGCCTGGAACGGAGGGACCGAAACACCATATATTTT. The variable domain in full, completed from reference TRBV5-1 and TRBJ1-3, reads KAGVTQTPRYLIKTRGQQVTLSCSPISGHRSVSWYQQTPGQGLQFLFEYFSETQRNKGNFPGRFSGRQFSNSRSEMNVSTLELGDSALYLCASSLERRDRNTIYFGEGSWLTVV.

The chain employs TRBV5-5 and TRBJ1-1, with D hard to call. Germline assignment: CDR1 SGHKS and CDR2 YYEKEE (reference sequence). Trimming removed 4 bases at V and 1 base at J, with 14 bases between. This CDR3 contains 15 residues. CDR3 DNA sequence: TGTGCCAGCAGCCCCACGGGGAGACCGAACACTGAAGCTTTCTTT. This gives the protein CASSPTGRPNTEAFF.

The chain has TRBV6-1 and TRBJ1-2; a possible D gene is TRBD1 (6 bases). CDR1 is MNHNS, CDR2 SASEGT, per germline. This CDR3 has 15 residues. Trimming took 2 bases from V and 0 from J, leaving 10 bases between them. The CDR3 sequence is CASSEWGAANYGYTF. The CDR3 nucleotides are TGTGCCAGCAGTGAATGGGGGGCGGCTAACTATGGCTACACCTTC.

The chain links TRBV19 to TRBJ1-4; 7 nucleotides agree with TRBD1. The V segment lost 3 bases and the J segment 5 bases; nucleotides outside the gene matches: 6. The V gene's germline CDR1 is LNHDA and CDR2 SQIVND (reference sequence). The CDR3 runs 15 residues. As DNA, the CDR3 is TGTGCCAGTAGTATGGGACAGTTACGAAATGAAAAACTGTTTTTT. Protein: CASSMGQLRNEKLFF.

This sequence joins TRBV2 and TRBJ2-2; 8 bases fit TRBD2. V was clipped by 8 bases and J by 0 bases; unmatched bases: 2. In germline, CDR1 is SNHLY, CDR2 FYNNEI. The length of the CDR3 is 14 residues. CDR3 coding DNA: TGTGCCAGCGGGCGGGAGGCGAACACCGGGGAGCTGTTTTTT. Its translation is CASGREANTGELFF. Based on the CDR3 plus reference TRBV2 and TRBJ2-2, the full variable domain is EPEVTQTPSHQVTQMGQEVILRCVPISNHLYFYWYRQILGQKVEFLVSFYNNEISEKSEIFDDQFSVERPDGSNFTLKIRSTKLEDSAMYFCASGREANTGELFFGEGSRLTVL.

The V call is TRBV19, the J call TRBJ1-5; the D gene is possibly TRBD1 (5 bases). CDR3 size: 15 residues. In germline, CDR1 is LNHDA, CDR2 SQIVND (reference sequence). The V gene lost 3 bases and the J gene lost 0 bases, with 9 bases spanning the gap. CDR3 protein: CASSIDSGSNQPQHF. In nucleotides, the CDR3 is TGTGCCAGTAGTATTGACAGCGGTAGCAATCAGCCCCAGCATTTT.

In regard to this clone: In the same sample, other DNA sequences code for this CDR3. The genes are TRBV5-1 and TRBJ1-1, with D possibly being TRBD1 (5 bases). V was cut by 0 bases and J by 4 bases, with 10 bases left in between. Germline V CDR1 and CDR2: SGHRS, YFSETQ. The CDR3 has 14 amino acids. In DNA, the CDR3 is TGCGCCAGCAGCTTGGCCGGGGGAGGCACTGAAGCTTTCTTT. Amino acid sequence: CASSLAGGGTEAFF.

The rearrangement joins TRBV4-1 to TRBJ1-4; TRBD1 agrees at 7 bases. The CDR3 consists of 15 residues. With 2 bases clipped from V and 7 bases from J, the junction kept 7 bases outside the gene matches. Germline-derived CDR1 and CDR2 are MGHRA and YSYEKL. DNA of the CDR3: TGCGCCAGCAGCCAAAGGTTACAGGGGTTTGAAAAACTGTTTTTT. The encoded protein is CASSQRLQGFEKLFF.

The J gene is TRBJ1-5, the V gene TRBV6-1; TRBD1 is a possible D gene (6 bases). Germline V gene data show CDR1 as MNHNS and CDR2 as SASEGT. The ends were cut back, 9 bases at V and 0 bases at J, with 12 bases in the middle. The CDR3 runs 14 residues. This CDR3 is CASGQTYSNQPQHF. The CDR3 DNA reads as TGTGCCAGTGGACAGACCTATAGCAATCAGCCCCAGCATTTT.

The J gene is TRBJ2-3, the V gene TRBV5-6; TRBD1 might be the D (5 bases). Germline V gene sequence: CDR1 SGHDT, CDR2 YYEEEE. CDR3 length: 14 amino acids. The V end lost 10 bases, the J end lost 3 bases, and 18 bases lay between the germline ends. CDR3 amino acids: CASTAKGKTDTQYF. The CDR3 nucleotides read TGTGCCTCCACCGCCAAGGGGAAGACAGATACGCAGTATTTT.

The chain carries TRBV7-2 and TRBJ2-7, with unresolved D. CDR1 is SGHTA, CDR2 FQGNSA, per germline. V was cut by 4 bases and J by 3 bases, with 10 bases left in between. This CDR3 comprises 13 residues. CDR3 nucleotide sequence: TGTGCCAGCAGCTCGACACCGTACTACGAGCAGTACTTC. This translates into CASSSTPYYEQYF.